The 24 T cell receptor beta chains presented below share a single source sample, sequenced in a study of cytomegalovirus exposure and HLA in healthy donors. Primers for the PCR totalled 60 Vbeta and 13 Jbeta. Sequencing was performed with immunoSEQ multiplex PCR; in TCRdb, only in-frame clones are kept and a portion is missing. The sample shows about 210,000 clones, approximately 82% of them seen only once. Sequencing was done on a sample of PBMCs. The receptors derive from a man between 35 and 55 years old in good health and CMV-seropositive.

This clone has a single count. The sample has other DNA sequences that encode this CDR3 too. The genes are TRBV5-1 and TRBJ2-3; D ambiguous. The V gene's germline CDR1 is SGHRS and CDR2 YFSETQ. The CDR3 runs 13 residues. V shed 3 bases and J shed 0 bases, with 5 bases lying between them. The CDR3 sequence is CASSSSSTDTQYF. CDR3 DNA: TGCGCCAGCAGCTCCTCTAGCACAGATACGCAGTATTTT.

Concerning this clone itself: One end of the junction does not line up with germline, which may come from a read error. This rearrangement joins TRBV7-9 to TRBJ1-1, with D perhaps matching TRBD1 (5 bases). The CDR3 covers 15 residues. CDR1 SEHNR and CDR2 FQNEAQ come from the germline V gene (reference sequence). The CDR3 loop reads CSSSLQGALNTEAFF. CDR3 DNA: TGTTCCAGCAGCTTACAAGGGGCGCTTAACACTGAAGCTTTCTTT.

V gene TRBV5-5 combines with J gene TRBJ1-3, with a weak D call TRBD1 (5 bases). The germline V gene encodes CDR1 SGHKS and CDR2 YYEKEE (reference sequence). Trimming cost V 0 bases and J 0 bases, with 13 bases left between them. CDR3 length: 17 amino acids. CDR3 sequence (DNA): TGTGCCAGCAGCTTGGAAGGGGAACTAACCTCTGGAAACACCATATATTTT. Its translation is CASSLEGELTSGNTIYF. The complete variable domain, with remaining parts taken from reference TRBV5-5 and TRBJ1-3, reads DAGVTQSPTHLIKTRGQQVTLRCSPISGHKSVSWYQQVLGQGPQFIFQYYEKEERGRGNFPDRFSARQFPNYSSELNVNALLLGDSALYLCASSLEGELTSGNTIYFGEGSWLTVV.

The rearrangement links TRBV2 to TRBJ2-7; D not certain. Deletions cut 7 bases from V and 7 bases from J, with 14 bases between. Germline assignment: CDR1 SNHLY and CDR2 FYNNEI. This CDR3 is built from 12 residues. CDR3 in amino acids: CASNAVLWEQYF. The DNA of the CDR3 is TGTGCCAGCAATGCGGTCCTCTGGGAGCAGTACTTC. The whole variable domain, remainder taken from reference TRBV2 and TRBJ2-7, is EPEVTQTPSHQVTQMGQEVILRCVPISNHLYFYWYRQILGQKVEFLVSFYNNEISEKSEIFDDQFSVERPDGSNFTLKIRSTKLEDSAMYFCASNAVLWEQYFGPGTRLTVT.

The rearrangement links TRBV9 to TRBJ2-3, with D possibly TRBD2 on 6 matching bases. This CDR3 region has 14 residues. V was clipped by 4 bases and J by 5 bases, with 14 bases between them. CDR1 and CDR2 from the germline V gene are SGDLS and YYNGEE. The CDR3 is CASSTGRGGDTQYF. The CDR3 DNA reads TGTGCCAGCAGCACGGGACGGGGAGGAGATACGCAGTATTTT.

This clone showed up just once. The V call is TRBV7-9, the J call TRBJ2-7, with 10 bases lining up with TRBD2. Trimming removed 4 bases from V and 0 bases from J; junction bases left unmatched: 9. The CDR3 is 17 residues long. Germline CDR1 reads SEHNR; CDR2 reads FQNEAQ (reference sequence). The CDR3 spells CASSSIASSGSSYEQYF. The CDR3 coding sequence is TGTGCCAGCAGCTCGATCGCCTCTAGCGGGAGCTCCTACGAGCAGTACTTC.

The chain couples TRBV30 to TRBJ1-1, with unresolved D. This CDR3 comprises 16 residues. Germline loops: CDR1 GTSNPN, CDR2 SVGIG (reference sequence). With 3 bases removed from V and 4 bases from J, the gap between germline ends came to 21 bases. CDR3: CAWREGGSGWGTEAFF. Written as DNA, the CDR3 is TGTGCCTGGAGAGAGGGTGGGTCTGGTTGGGGCACTGAAGCTTTCTTT.

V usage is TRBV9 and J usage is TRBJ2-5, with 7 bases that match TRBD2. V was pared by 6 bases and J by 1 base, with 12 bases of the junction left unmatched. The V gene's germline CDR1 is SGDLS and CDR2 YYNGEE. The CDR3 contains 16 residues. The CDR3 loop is CASTPWGGGLQETQYF. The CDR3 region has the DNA TGTGCCAGCACCCCATGGGGCGGGGGACTCCAAGAGACCCAGTACTTC.

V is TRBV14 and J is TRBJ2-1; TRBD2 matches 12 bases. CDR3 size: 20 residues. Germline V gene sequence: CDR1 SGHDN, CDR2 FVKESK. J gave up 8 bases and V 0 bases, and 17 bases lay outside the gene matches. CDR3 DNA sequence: TGTGCCAGCAGCCAAGAAGGGACAGCTCCGGGACTAGCGGGTCTCTATGAGCAGTTCTTC. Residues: CASSQEGTAPGLAGLYEQFF. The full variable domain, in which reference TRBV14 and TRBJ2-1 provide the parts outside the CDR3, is EAGVTQFPSHSVIEKGQTVTLRCDPISGHDNLYWYRRVMGKEIKFLLHFVKESKQDESGMPNNRFLAERTGGTYSTLKVQPAELEDSGVYFCASSQEGTAPGLAGLYEQFFGPGTRLTVL.

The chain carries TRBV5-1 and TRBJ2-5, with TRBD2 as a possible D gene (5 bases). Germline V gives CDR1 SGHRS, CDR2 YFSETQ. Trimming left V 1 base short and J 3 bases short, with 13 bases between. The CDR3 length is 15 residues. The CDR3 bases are TGCGCCAGCAGCTTGCCCACTAGAGGGAAAGAGACCCAGTACTTC. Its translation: CASSLPTRGKETQYF.

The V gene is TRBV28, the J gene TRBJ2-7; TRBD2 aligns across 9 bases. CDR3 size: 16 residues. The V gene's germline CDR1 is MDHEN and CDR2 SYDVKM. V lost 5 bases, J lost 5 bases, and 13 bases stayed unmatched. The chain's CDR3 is CASSLLGPSGKDEQYF. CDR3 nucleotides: TGTGCCAGCAGTCTTCTAGGGCCTAGCGGGAAAGACGAGCAGTACTTC.

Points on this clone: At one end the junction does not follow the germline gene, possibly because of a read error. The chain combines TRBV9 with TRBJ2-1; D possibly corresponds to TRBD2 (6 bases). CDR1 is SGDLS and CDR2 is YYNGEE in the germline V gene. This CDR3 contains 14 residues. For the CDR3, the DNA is TGTGCCAGCAGCAACCGGGACTTCTACGATGAGCAGTTCTTC. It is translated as CASSNRDFYDEQFF. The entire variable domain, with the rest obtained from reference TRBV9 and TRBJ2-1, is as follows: DSGVTQTPKHLITATGQRVTLRCSPRSGDLSVYWYQQSLDQGLQFLIQYYNGEERAKGNILERFSAQQFPDLHSELNLSSLELGDSALYFCASSNRDFYDEQFFGPGTRLTVL.

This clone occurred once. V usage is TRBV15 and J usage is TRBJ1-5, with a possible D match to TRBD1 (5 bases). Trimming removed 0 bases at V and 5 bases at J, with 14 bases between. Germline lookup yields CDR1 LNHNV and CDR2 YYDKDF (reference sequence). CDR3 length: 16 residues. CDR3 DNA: TGTGCCACCAGCAGAGATGGGGGGGTGAGGGATCAGCCCCAGCATTTT. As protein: CATSRDGGVRDQPQHF.

Written as DNA, the CDR3 is TGTGCCAGCAGCTGGACAGGGGGAAGCCAAGAGACCCAGTACTTC. Its translation: CASSWTGGSQETQYF. The V gene is TRBV5-6, the J gene TRBJ2-5, with 10 bases fitting TRBD1. Losses at the gene ends were 3 bases for V and 1 base for J; bases not matched to a gene: 3. Germline V gene sequence: CDR1 SGHDT, CDR2 YYEEEE. CDR3 length: 15 residues. Based on the CDR3 plus reference TRBV5-6 and TRBJ2-5, the full variable domain is DAGVTQSPTHLIKTRGQQVTLRCSPKSGHDTVSWYQQALGQGPQFIFQYYEEEERQRGNFPDRFSGHQFPNYSSELNVNALLLGDSALYLCASSWTGGSQETQYFGPGTRLLVL.

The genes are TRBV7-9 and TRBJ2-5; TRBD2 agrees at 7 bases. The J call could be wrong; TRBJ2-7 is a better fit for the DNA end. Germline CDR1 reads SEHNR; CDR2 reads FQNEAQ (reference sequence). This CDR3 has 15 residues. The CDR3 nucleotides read TGTGCCAGCAGCCTTCTAGCGGATAGCTCCTACGAGCAGTACTTC. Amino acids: CASSLLADSSYEQYF.

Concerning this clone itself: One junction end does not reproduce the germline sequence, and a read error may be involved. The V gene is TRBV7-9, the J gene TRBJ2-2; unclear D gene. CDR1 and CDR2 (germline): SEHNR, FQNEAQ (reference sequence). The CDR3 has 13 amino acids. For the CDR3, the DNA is TGTTCCAGCACCAATGGCCCCACCGGGGAGCTGTTTTTT. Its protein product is CSSTNGPTGELFF.

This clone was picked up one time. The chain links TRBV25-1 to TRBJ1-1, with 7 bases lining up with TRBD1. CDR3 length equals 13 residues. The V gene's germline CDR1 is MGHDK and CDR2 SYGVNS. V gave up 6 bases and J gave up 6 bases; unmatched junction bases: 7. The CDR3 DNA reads TGTGCCAGCAGCCTAGGGGGCCTCGCTGAAGCTTTCTTT. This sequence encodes CASSLGGLAEAFF.

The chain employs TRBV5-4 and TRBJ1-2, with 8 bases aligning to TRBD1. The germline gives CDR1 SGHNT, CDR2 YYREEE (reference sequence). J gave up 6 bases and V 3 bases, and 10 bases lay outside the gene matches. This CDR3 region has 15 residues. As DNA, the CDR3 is TGTGCCAGCAGCTCGCCTACAGGACAGGGCAATGGCTACACCTTC. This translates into CASSSPTGQGNGYTF.

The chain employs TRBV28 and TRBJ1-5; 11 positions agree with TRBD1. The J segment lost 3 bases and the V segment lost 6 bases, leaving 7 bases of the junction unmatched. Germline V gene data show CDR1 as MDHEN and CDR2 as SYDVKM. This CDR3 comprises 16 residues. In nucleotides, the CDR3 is TGTGCCAGCAGACATGGACAGGGGGCGTCCAATCAGCCCCAGCATTTT. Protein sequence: CASRHGQGASNQPQHF.

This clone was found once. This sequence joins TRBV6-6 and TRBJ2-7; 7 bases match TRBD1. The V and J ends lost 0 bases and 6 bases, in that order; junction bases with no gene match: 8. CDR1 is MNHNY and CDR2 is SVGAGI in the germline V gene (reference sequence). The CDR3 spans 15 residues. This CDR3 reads CASSYSTGKAGEQYF. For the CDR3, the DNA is TGTGCCAGCAGTTACTCGACAGGGAAGGCGGGCGAGCAGTACTTC.

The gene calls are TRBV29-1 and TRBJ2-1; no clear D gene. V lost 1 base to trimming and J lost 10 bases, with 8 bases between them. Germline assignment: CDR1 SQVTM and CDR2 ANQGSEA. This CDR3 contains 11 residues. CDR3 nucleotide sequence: TGCAGCGTTGAAGCCTTGGGCGAGCAGTTCTTC. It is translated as CSVEALGEQFF.

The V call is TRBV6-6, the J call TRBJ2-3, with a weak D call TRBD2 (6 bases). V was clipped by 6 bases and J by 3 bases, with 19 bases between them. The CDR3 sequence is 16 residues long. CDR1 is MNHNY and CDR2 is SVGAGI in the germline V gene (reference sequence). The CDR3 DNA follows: TGTGCCAGCAGGAAACAACTAGCCCCGGGGACAGATACGCAGTATTTT. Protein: CASRKQLAPGTDTQYF.

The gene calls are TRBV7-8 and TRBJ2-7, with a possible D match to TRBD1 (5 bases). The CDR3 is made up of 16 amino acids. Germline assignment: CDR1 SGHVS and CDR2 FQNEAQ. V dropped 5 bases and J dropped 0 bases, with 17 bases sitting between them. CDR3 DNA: TGTGCCAGCAGCCAACCTGACAGAAGCCTCTCCTACGAGCAGTACTTC. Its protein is CASSQPDRSLSYEQYF.

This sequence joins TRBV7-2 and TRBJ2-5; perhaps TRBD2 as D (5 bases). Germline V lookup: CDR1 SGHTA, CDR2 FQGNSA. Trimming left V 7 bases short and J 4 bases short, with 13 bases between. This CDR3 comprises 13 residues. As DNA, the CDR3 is TGTGCCAGCACCGAGGGTGGTTCAGAGACCCAGTACTTC. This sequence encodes CASTEGGSETQYF.